The clone carrying this TCR beta chain occurred a few times. CDR1 SQVTM and CDR2 ANQGSEA come from the germline V gene. The CDR3 covers 13 residues. Trimming took 7 bases from V and 2 from J, leaving 15 bases between them. The data derive from a study of identical twins. Template switching (which added a universal primer site) was used, and cDNA carried unique molecular identifiers. Each CDR3 protein gets one entry after TCRdb re-called the 5' RACE reads with MiXCR. The sample holds 310,000 or so distinct CDR3 sequences, nearly 9.5% seen once. The sample also formed part of further work on yellow fever vaccine responses in identical twins.

Sequenced: CD8+ T cells sorted from blood. The clonotype comes from a young woman in good health. The chain carries TRBV29-1 and TRBJ2-7; perhaps TRBD2 as D (6 bases). CDR3 residues: CSARGWATYEQYF. Here the CDR3 DNA reads TGCAGCGCTCGGGGGTGGGCCACCTACGAGCAGTACTTC.